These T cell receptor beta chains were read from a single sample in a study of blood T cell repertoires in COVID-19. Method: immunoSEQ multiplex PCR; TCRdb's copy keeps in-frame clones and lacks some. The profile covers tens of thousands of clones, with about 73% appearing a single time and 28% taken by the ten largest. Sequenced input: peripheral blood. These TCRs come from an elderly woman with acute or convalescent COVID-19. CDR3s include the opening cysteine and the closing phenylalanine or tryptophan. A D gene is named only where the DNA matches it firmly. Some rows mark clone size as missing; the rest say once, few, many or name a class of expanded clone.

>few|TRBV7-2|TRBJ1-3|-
CASSLTATISGNTIYF
TGTGCCAGCAGCTTAACGGCAACTATCTCTGGAAACACCATATATTTT
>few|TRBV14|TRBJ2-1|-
CASSQGTSKGDEQFF
TGTGCCAGCAGCCAAGGTACTAGTAAGGGGGATGAGCAGTTCTTC
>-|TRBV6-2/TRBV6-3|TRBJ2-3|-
CASSFSDTQYF
TGTGCCAGCAGTTTTTCTGATACGCAGTATTTT
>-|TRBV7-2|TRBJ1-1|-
CASSLGGDREAFF
TGTGCCAGCAGCTTAGGCGGAGACCGAGAAGCTTTCTTT
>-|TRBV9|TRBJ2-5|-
CASIGEDQETQYF
TGTGCCAGCATCGGGGAGGACCAAGAGACCCAGTACTTC
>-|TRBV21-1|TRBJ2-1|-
CASSKRGGQRSYNEQFF
TGTGCCAGCAGCAAAAGAGGCGGACAGCGCTCCTACAATGAGCAGTTCTTC
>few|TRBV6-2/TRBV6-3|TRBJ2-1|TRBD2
CASSPTSGPSYNEQFF
TGTGCCAGCAGTCCCACTAGCGGGCCCTCCTACAATGAGCAGTTCTTC
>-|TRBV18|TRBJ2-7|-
CASSLDRGGVQYF
TGTGCCAGCTCCTTGGACAGAGGGGGGGTGCAGTACTTC
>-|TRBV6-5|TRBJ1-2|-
CASSSPDRPHGYTF
TGTGCCAGCAGTTCTCCCGACAGGCCCCATGGCTACACCTTC
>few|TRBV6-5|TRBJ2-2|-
CASSSLGGNTGELFF
TGTGCCAGCAGTTCTTTGGGGGGGAACACCGGGGAGCTGTTTTTT
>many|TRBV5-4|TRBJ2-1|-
CASSLMKQVENEQFF
TGTGCCAGCAGCTTGATGAAACAGGTAGAAAATGAGCAGTTCTTC
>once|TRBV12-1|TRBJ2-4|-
CASSFVASGPKIQYF
TGTGCCAGCAGCTTTGTTGCTAGCGGCCCAAAGATTCAGTACTTC
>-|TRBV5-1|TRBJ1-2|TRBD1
CASSLGTGMGGYTF
TGCGCCAGCAGCTTGGGGACAGGGATGGGAGGCTACACCTTC
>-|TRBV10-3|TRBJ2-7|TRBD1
CAISDGQGAYEQYF
TGTGCCATCAGTGACGGACAGGGGGCCTACGAGCAGTACTTC
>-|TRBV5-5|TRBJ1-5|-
CASSLAGLSNQPQHF
TGTGCCAGCAGCTTGGCCGGGTTGAGCAATCAGCCCCAGCATTTT
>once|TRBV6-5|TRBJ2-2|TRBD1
CASSMDRPDTGELFF
TGTGCCAGCAGTATGGACAGGCCAGACACCGGGGAGCTGTTTTTT
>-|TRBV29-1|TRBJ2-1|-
CSVEDKVQRTAQFF
TGCAGCGTTGAAGATAAGGTCCAGCGGACCGCGCAGTTCTTC
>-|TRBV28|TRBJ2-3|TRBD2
CASSGPSGSATDTQYF
TGTGCCAGCAGTGGGCCTAGCGGGAGTGCTACAGATACGCAGTATTTT